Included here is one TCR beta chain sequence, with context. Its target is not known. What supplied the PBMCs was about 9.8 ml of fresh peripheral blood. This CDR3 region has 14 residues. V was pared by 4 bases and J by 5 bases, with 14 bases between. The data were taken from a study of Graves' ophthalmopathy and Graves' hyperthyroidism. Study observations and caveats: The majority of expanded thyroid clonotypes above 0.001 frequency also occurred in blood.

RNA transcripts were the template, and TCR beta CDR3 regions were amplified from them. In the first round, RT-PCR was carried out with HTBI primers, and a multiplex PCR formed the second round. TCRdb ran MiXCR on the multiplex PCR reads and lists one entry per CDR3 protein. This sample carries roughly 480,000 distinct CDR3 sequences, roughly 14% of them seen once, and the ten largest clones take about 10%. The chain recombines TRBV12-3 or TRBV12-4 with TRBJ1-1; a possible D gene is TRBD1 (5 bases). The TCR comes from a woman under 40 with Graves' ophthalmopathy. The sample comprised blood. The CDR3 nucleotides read TGTGCCAGCAGTTCCGGGGGTCTTCGGACTGAAGCTTTCTTT. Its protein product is CASSSGGLRTEAFF.